The present entry profiles one TCR beta chain with its context. This specimen belongs to a study of radiation and T cells in renal cell carcinoma. The V end lost 4 bases, the J end lost 1 base, and 8 bases lay between the germline ends. The CDR3 contains 13 residues. Germline-derived CDR1 and CDR2 are SGHDT and YYEEEE. Noted time point: blood 2 weeks post-SBRT. Stated treatment: 15 Gy SBRT to primary tumor, nephrectomy 4 weeks later. The protocol was immunoSEQ multiplex PCR, while the TCRdb copy is restricted to in-frame clones and leaves out a portion. The repertoire has roughly 130,000 clones, over 75% of them found once; the top ten carry about 1.9%.

The TCR comes from an older woman with renal cell carcinoma. Sequenced here: blood, sampled from a patient whose treatment included radiotherapy and nephrectomy. The chain employs TRBV5-6 and TRBJ2-5, with D uncertain. The CDR3, as DNA: TGTGCCAGCAGCCCGGTATTCCAAGAGACCCAGTACTTC. As protein: CASSPVFQETQYF.